This entry describes one T cell receptor beta chain. What it binds is unknown. The sample originates from a study of CD8+ T cells in alopecia areata. For the study at large: Tofacitinib dosing lasted 6 to 18 months, which was then followed by 6 months off drug. Scoring of treated patients' severity used the percentage of affected scalp area.

Isolated RNA was reverse transcribed into cDNA used as the sequencing template. The repertoire was sequenced with immunoSEQ multiplex PCR; TCRdb's copy has only in-frame clones and lacks some. The repertoire holds about 94,000 clones, with 70% to 80% as singletons. Treatment reported: oral pan-JAK inhibitor, 5-10 mg twice daily. Study-wide results and caveats: Many of the expanded lesional clones endured in scalp and blood while on tofacitinib.

Germline-derived CDR1 and CDR2 are SGHTA and FQGTGA. V gave up 2 bases and J gave up 1 base, with 5 bases separating them. This CDR3 has 14 residues. Source: CD8+ T cells sorted from blood, taken between weeks 43 and 45, from a patient treated with tofacitinib. The sequence was obtained from a human donor with alopecia areata. The V call is TRBV7-3, the J call TRBJ2-2; D remains unclear. The CDR3 coding sequence is TGTGCCAGCAGCTTAGGAGAGAACACCGGGGAGCTGTTTTTT. This gives the protein CASSLGENTGELFF.